A single sample is the source of the 12 T cell receptor beta chains below, sequenced in a study of blood T cell repertoires in COVID-19. The repertoire was sequenced with immunoSEQ multiplex PCR; TCRdb's copy has only in-frame clones and lacks some. The sample contains 150,000 or so clones, 75% to 90% of which appear only once. The sequenced sample was peripheral blood. These receptors all come from a man in his late teens or twenties with COVID-19, enrolled during active disease.

The chain couples TRBV7-8 to TRBJ1-5; no clear D gene. Germline lookup yields CDR1 SGHVS and CDR2 FQNEAQ. The V end was cut by 1 base, the J end by 5 bases, with 12 bases between. This CDR3 comprises 15 residues. The CDR3, as DNA: TGTGCCAGCAGCTTAGGAGCAGGAGGGCATCAGCCCCAGCATTTT. Translated: CASSLGAGGHQPQHF.

V usage is TRBV7-2 and J usage is TRBJ2-6, with D uncertain. Germline values: CDR1 SGHTA, CDR2 FQGNSA. Trimming pared 0 bases from V and 2 bases from J, leaving 8 bases between. The CDR3 spans 16 residues. The CDR3 sequence is CASSLARSAGANVLTF. Written as DNA, the CDR3 is TGTGCCAGCAGCTTAGCGCGTAGTGCTGGGGCCAACGTCCTGACTTTC.

This clone showed up just once. This chain links TRBV7-6 with TRBJ2-5; a weak D match, TRBD2 (6 bases). V lost 1 base to trimming and J lost 6 bases, with 15 bases between them. The CDR3 loop spans 15 amino acids. The germline V gene encodes CDR1 SGHVS and CDR2 FNYEAQ. DNA for the CDR3: TGTGCCAGCAGCTTAGGTCAAGGGACTCTGAAGACCCAGTACTTC. It is translated as CASSLGQGTLKTQYF.

To note about this clone: Within the sample, other DNA sequences also encode this same CDR3. V usage is TRBV7-3 and J usage is TRBJ2-2, with D uncertain. Germline-derived CDR1 and CDR2 are SGHTA and FQGTGA. This CDR3 comprises 14 residues. Trimming stripped 0 bases from V and 1 base from J, with 3 bases between. The CDR3 spells CASSLTRNTGELFF. CDR3 nucleotides: TGTGCCAGCAGCTTAACGCGGAACACCGGGGAGCTGTTTTTT.

The chain has TRBV19 and TRBJ1-1; 7 bases are shared with TRBD1. Trimming took 1 base from V and 5 from J; bases not matched to a gene: 7. CDR1 is LNHDA and CDR2 is SQIVND in the germline V gene (reference sequence). The CDR3 is made up of 15 amino acids. The CDR3 sequence: CASSIGPTGMTEAFF. DNA of the CDR3: TGTGCCAGTAGTATAGGTCCGACAGGGATGACTGAAGCTTTCTTT.

The chain joins TRBV7-9 to TRBJ2-7; D remains ambiguous. V lost 5 bases to trimming and J lost 2 bases, with 7 bases between them. The CDR3 consists of 12 residues. Per the germline V gene, CDR1 is SEHNR and CDR2 is FQNEAQ (reference sequence). CDR3 coding DNA: TGTGCCAGCAGCCGTTCAGCCTACGAGCAGTACTTC. Protein sequence: CASSRSAYEQYF.

The J gene is TRBJ2-1, the V gene TRBV19; a possible D gene is TRBD1 (5 bases). CDR3 length: 14 amino acids. CDR1 and CDR2 from the germline V gene are LNHDA and SQIVND (reference sequence). V was trimmed by 7 bases and J by 9 bases, leaving 19 bases between them. This chain's CDR3 is CASNPQGALAEQFF. DNA of the CDR3: TGTGCCAGTAACCCCCAGGGCGCTTTGGCTGAGCAGTTCTTC.

The CDR3 loop reads CASSLGAPYNEQFF. The CDR3 DNA is TGTGCCAGCAGCTTAGGAGCTCCATACAATGAGCAGTTCTTC. The chain recombines TRBV5-6 with TRBJ2-1, with D unclear. This CDR3 comprises 14 residues. Germline V lookup: CDR1 SGHDT, CDR2 YYEEEE. V was shortened by 2 bases and J by 4 bases, with 10 bases between the two germline ends. Filled out from reference TRBV5-6 and TRBJ2-1, the complete variable domain reads DAGVTQSPTHLIKTRGQQVTLRCSPKSGHDTVSWYQQALGQGPQFIFQYYEEEERQRGNFPDRFSGHQFPNYSSELNVNALLLGDSALYLCASSLGAPYNEQFFGPGTRLTVL.

V gene TRBV2 combines with J gene TRBJ2-7, with 9 bases that match TRBD2. This CDR3 region has 15 residues. V lost 2 bases, J lost 3 bases, and 5 bases stayed unmatched. Germline values: CDR1 SNHLY, CDR2 FYNNEI. CDR3 nucleotides: TGTGCCAGCAGTGAATTTCTAGCGGGGCTCTACGAGCAGTACTTC. As protein: CASSEFLAGLYEQYF.

This sequence joins TRBV4-1 and TRBJ2-1; 8 bases are a match to TRBD2. V shed 4 bases and J 6 bases; nucleotides not matched to a gene: 5. Per the germline V gene, CDR1 is MGHRA and CDR2 is YSYEKL. This CDR3 region has 14 residues. CDR3 in amino acids: CASSRAGTSNEQFF. For the CDR3, the DNA is TGCGCCAGCAGCCGCGCCGGGACTAGCAATGAGCAGTTCTTC.

This clone has a single count. This sequence joins TRBV7-9 and TRBJ2-7, with 8 bases that match TRBD2. The germline V gene encodes CDR1 SEHNR and CDR2 FQNEAQ (reference sequence). Trimming at V came to 2 bases and at J to 3 bases, leaving 6 bases not matched to a gene. The CDR3 consists of 15 residues. CDR3 loop: CASSLPRTSLYEQYF. CDR3 DNA: TGTGCCAGCAGCTTACCACGGACTAGCCTCTACGAGCAGTACTTC.

The chain combines TRBV10-3 with TRBJ2-1, with D possibly TRBD2 on 5 matching bases. The V end lost 1 base, the J end lost 9 bases, and 10 bases lay between the germline ends. The CDR3 has 13 amino acids. CDR1 is ENHRY, CDR2 SYGVKD, per germline. The CDR3 coding sequence is TGTGCCATCAGTGAGTTCACTAGAGGTGAGCAGTTCTTC. This codes for CAISEFTRGEQFF.